The 21 T cell receptor beta chains listed next were all sequenced from one sample in a study of blood T cell repertoires in COVID-19. Data came from immunoSEQ multiplex PCR; TCRdb stores just in-frame clones and leaves some out. This table has 360,000 or so clones, almost 90% appearing once. Sequencing used peripheral blood. The receptors shown here come from a young man with active or convalescent COVID-19.

This rearrangement joins TRBV13 to TRBJ1-2, with a tentative D call TRBD1 (5 bases). V shed 2 bases and J shed 6 bases, with 13 bases lying between them. This CDR3 region has 14 residues. Germline V gene lookup returns CDR1 PRHDT and CDR2 FYEKMQ (reference sequence). The CDR3 DNA reads as TGTGCCAGCAGCTTAAGCGGGGGGAACGATGGCTACACCTTC. This sequence encodes CASSLSGGNDGYTF.

The rearrangement uses TRBV5-1 and TRBJ1-4; 9 nucleotides match TRBD1. The length of the CDR3 is 15 residues. CDR1 and CDR2 (germline): SGHRS, YFSETQ. V dropped 5 bases and J dropped 4; count of bases not matched to a gene: 6. The CDR3, as DNA: TGCGCCAGCAGAAACACAGGGGGCCTTAATGAAAAACTGTTTTTT. Translation: CASRNTGGLNEKLFF.

This chain connects TRBV7-2 to TRBJ1-2; possibly TRBD1 for D (5 bases). The CDR3 loop spans 13 amino acids. CDR1 is SGHTA and CDR2 is FQGNSA in the germline V gene. V was clipped by 2 bases and J by 8 bases, with 12 bases between them. The CDR3 bases are TGTGCCAGCAGCTTACGGGGGTTAAAGGGCTACACCTTC. Translating gives CASSLRGLKGYTF. The full variable domain, in which reference TRBV7-2 and TRBJ1-2 provide the parts outside the CDR3, is GAGVSQSPSNKVTEKGKDVELRCDPISGHTALYWYRQSLGQGLEFLIYFQGNSAPDKSGLPSDRFSAERTGGSVSTLTIQRTQQEDSAVYLCASSLRGLKGYTFGSGTRLTVV.

The chain recombines TRBV7-9 with TRBJ2-7; possible D gene TRBD2, 6 bases. Trimming left V 1 base short and J 3 bases short, with 10 bases between. The germline CDR1 and CDR2 sequences are SEHNR and FQNEAQ (reference sequence). This CDR3 comprises 14 residues. CDR3 bases: TGTGCCAGCAGCTTAGTGCGGGATAACTACGAGCAGTACTTC. This sequence encodes CASSLVRDNYEQYF.

This clone was detected only once. The chain uses TRBV4-3 and TRBJ1-2; 11 nucleotides line up with TRBD1. The length of the CDR3 is 15 residues. CDR1 and CDR2 (germline): LGHNA, YSLEER. Unmatched junction bases numbered 3, after V lost 5 bases and J lost 1 base. CDR3 DNA: TGCGCCAGCAGCTCGGACAGGGGGCTTAACTATGGCTACACCTTC. Translated: CASSSDRGLNYGYTF.

The rearrangement uses TRBV12-3 or TRBV12-4 and TRBJ2-7, with 7 bases identical to TRBD2. CDR3 size: 13 residues. Trimming took 0 bases from V and 5 from J; bases not matched to a gene: 1. CDR3 region: CASSLAGGDEQYF. DNA for the CDR3: TGTGCCAGCAGTTTAGCGGGGGGGGACGAGCAGTACTTC.

V and J are TRBV28 and TRBJ2-5; maybe TRBD1 (6 bases). The length of the CDR3 is 14 residues. V shed 3 bases and J shed 2 bases, with 10 bases lying between them. Germline V gene lookup returns CDR1 MDHEN and CDR2 SYDVKM. CDR3 in amino acids: CASSLLGQQETQYF. CDR3 bases: TGTGCCAGCAGTTTGTTGGGACAACAAGAGACCCAGTACTTC. The full variable domain, rest sourced from reference TRBV28 and TRBJ2-5, is DVKVTQSSRYLVKRTGEKVFLECVQDMDHENMFWYRQDPGLGLRLIYFSYDVKMKEKGDIPEGYSVSREKKERFSLILESASTNQTSMYLCASSLLGQQETQYFGPGTRLLVL.

The chain carries TRBV12-3 or TRBV12-4 and TRBJ2-5; D is unresolved. V was trimmed by 2 bases and J by 3 bases, leaving 4 bases between them. This CDR3 is built from 12 residues. The CDR3 bases are TGTGCCAGCAGTTTAAATAAAGAGACCCAGTACTTC. Its protein product is CASSLNKETQYF.

The chain uses TRBV28 and TRBJ2-2; weak D call: TRBD2 (5 bases). The V gene's germline CDR1 is MDHEN and CDR2 SYDVKM. This CDR3 is 13 amino acids long. V was clipped by 4 bases and J by 5 bases, with 8 bases between them. CDR3 sequence: CASSSGLTGELFF. In DNA, the CDR3 is TGTGCCAGCAGTTCCGGACTTACCGGGGAGCTGTTTTTT.

The CDR3 DNA is TGTGCCAGCAGTTACCGATTAGCGGGAAACTACGAGCAGTACTTC. This codes for CASSYRLAGNYEQYF. The chain carries TRBV6-2 or TRBV6-3 and TRBJ2-7; TRBD2 matches 8 bases. The CDR3 sequence is 15 residues long. V was pared by 2 bases and J by 3 bases, with 6 bases of the junction left unmatched. Looked up from germline, CDR1 is MNHEY and CDR2 is SVGEGT.

The chain joins TRBV24-1 to TRBJ1-1, with 7 bases matching TRBD1. CDR3 length: 13 amino acids. The V and J ends lost 11 bases and 6 bases, in that order; junction bases with no gene match: 11. Germline-derived CDR1 and CDR2 are KGHDR and SFDVKD. The DNA for the CDR3 is TGTGCCAGCAGGGACAGATATTTCGCTGAAGCTTTCTTT. The encoded protein is CASRDRYFAEAFF.

The chain carries TRBV29-1 and TRBJ1-2; 7 nucleotides align to TRBD1. Germline V lookup: CDR1 SQVTM, CDR2 ANQGSEA. The CDR3 is made up of 12 amino acids. V was pared by 7 bases and J by 4 bases, with 6 bases of the junction left unmatched. For the CDR3, the DNA is TGCAGCGCTAAACAGGGGATCTATGGCTACACCTTC. Translation: CSAKQGIYGYTF.

The rearrangement links TRBV7-2 to TRBJ1-2; tentative D call: TRBD1 (5 bases). The CDR3 length is 14 residues. CDR1 SGHTA and CDR2 FQGNSA come from the germline V gene. V was clipped by 1 base and J by 4 bases, with 10 bases between them. The CDR3 nucleotides read TGTGCCAGCAGCTTAGAGCAGGGTGGCTATGGCTACACCTTC. This gives the protein CASSLEQGGYGYTF.

The V and J genes are TRBV7-2 and TRBJ2-7; 7 bases map to TRBD1. Germline CDR1 reads SGHTA; CDR2 reads FQGNSA. The CDR3 has 13 amino acids. Losses at the gene ends were 6 bases for V and 2 bases for J; bases not matched to a gene: 4. The CDR3 here is CASRPGGAYEQYF. The CDR3 DNA reads TGTGCCAGCAGGCCAGGGGGTGCCTACGAGCAGTACTTC.

The chain joins TRBV5-1 to TRBJ2-5; TRBD2 aligns across 13 bases. Germline-derived CDR1 and CDR2 are SGHRS and YFSETQ. The trim removed 4 bases at V and 5 bases at J, leaving 8 bases unmatched. The CDR3 extends over 16 amino acids. CDR3 in amino acids: CASSITGTSGKETQYF. CDR3 sequence (DNA): TGCGCCAGCAGCATAACCGGGACTAGCGGGAAGGAGACCCAGTACTTC.

The gene calls are TRBV28 and TRBJ2-7; 8 bases align to TRBD1. Germline V lookup: CDR1 MDHEN, CDR2 SYDVKM. V dropped 2 bases and J dropped 3; count of bases not matched to a gene: 6. The CDR3 is 15 amino acids. The CDR3 protein is CASSLQGAKGYEQYF. The CDR3 nucleotides read TGTGCCAGCAGTTTACAGGGGGCAAAGGGCTACGAGCAGTACTTC.

This chain uses TRBV19 with TRBJ1-5; D unclear. The CDR3 loop spans 13 amino acids. The germline V gene encodes CDR1 LNHDA and CDR2 SQIVND (reference sequence). V shed 5 bases and J shed 6 bases, with 11 bases lying between them. The CDR3 spells CASSVTEGQPQHF. The CDR3 nucleotides read TGTGCCAGTAGTGTGACGGAGGGTCAGCCCCAGCATTTT.

The gene calls are TRBV16 and TRBJ1-6; TRBD1 is a possible D gene (5 bases). Germline V gene lookup returns CDR1 KGHSY and CDR2 FQNENV. V lost 2 bases and J lost 6, with 14 bases in between. The CDR3 covers 16 residues. CDR3 residues: CASSQIRQGLNSPLHF. The CDR3, as DNA: TGTGCCAGCAGCCAAATCCGGCAGGGTCTTAATTCACCCCTCCACTTT.

CDR3 coding DNA: TGTGCCAGCAGCTCCGTACAGATCAGGGGGTTCAATTCACCCCTCCACTTT. Translated, it gives CASSSVQIRGFNSPLHF. This chain connects TRBV27 to TRBJ1-6; TRBD1 matches at 7 bases. The CDR3 extends over 17 amino acids. CDR1 is MNHEY and CDR2 is SMNVEV in the germline V gene (reference sequence). The V segment lost 6 bases and the J segment 7 bases; nucleotides outside the gene matches: 15.

V and J are TRBV7-9 and TRBJ1-1, with D unresolved. Germline V gene lookup returns CDR1 SEHNR and CDR2 FQNEAQ (reference sequence). V was pared by 1 base and J by 3 bases, with 12 bases between. The CDR3 is 15 amino acids. CDR3 sequence reads: CASSLVLTVDTEAFF. The DNA for the CDR3 is TGTGCCAGCAGCTTAGTTCTTACAGTGGACACTGAAGCTTTCTTT. Looking up the rest from reference TRBV7-9 and TRBJ1-1 gives the full variable domain: DTGVSQNPRHKITKRGQNVTFRCDPISEHNRLYWYRQTLGQGPEFLTYFQNEAQLEKSRLLSDRFSAERPKGSFSTLEIQRTEQGDSAMYLCASSLVLTVDTEAFFGQGTRLTVV.

V gene TRBV4-1 combines with J gene TRBJ1-6, with 8 positions matching TRBD1. With V trimmed by 8 bases and J by 10 bases, 19 bases remained unmatched. The CDR3 spans 17 residues. Looked up from germline, CDR1 is MGHRA and CDR2 is YSYEKL. The CDR3 DNA reads as TGCGCCAGCGGAAATAGTCCCGGGACAGGTCCGAACTCACCCCTCCACTTT. As protein: CASGNSPGTGPNSPLHF.